Below, 10 T cell receptor beta chains from the same sample are listed, as sequenced in a study of blood T cell repertoires in COVID-19 (TCRdb year 2020). The library was built by means of the immunoSEQ multiplex PCR assay. TCRdb mirrors the immuneACCESS table, restricted to in-frame sequences. Some clones are absent from its copies; in checked studies, under half trace to an unresolved V gene, and the reason for the others is unknown. The sample table shows 250,000 to 300,000 clones, and 87% are seen once. The top ten hold 2% to 2.5% of the sample. Sequencing input: peripheral blood. Receptors originate from a woman between 45 and 65 years old who had recovered from COVID-19.

This chain uses TRBV30 with TRBJ2-1; the match to TRBD2 covers 9 bases. There are 15 residues in the CDR3. Germline V gene data show CDR1 as GTSNPN and CDR2 as SVGIG (reference sequence). J gave up 9 bases and V 0 bases, and 9 bases lay outside the gene matches. DNA for the CDR3: TGTGCCTGGAGTGTACTGGCGGGGGGGCAGGGTGAGCAGTTCTTC. Residues: CAWSVLAGGQGEQFF.

J is TRBJ2-3 and V is TRBV5-4; TRBD1 aligns across 7 bases. There are 17 residues in the CDR3. Losses at the gene ends were 0 bases for V and 2 bases for J; bases not matched to a gene: 9. Germline V gene lookup returns CDR1 SGHNT and CDR2 YYREEE (reference sequence). The CDR3 DNA sequence: TGTGCCAGCAGCTTGGCCCCCGACAGGGACAACACAGATACGCAGTATTTT. It is translated as CASSLAPDRDNTDTQYF.

The CDR3 DNA is TGTGCCTGGGGGACGGGAGGAAACACCATATATTTT. Translated: CAWGTGGNTIYF. This chain connects TRBV30 to TRBJ1-3, with TRBD1 as a possible D gene (5 bases). The CDR3 runs 12 residues. V shed 5 bases and J shed 4 bases, with 9 bases lying between them. Germline V gene sequence: CDR1 GTSNPN, CDR2 SVGIG (reference sequence). The complete variable domain, with remaining parts taken from reference TRBV30 and TRBJ1-3, reads SQTIHQWPATLVQPVGSPLSLECTVEGTSNPNLYWYRQAAGRGLQLLFYSVGIGQISSEVPQNLSASRPQDRQFILSSKKLLLSDSGFYLCAWGTGGNTIYFGEGSWLTVV.

This chain joins TRBV12-3 or TRBV12-4 and TRBJ1-2; possible D gene TRBD1, 5 bases. Trimming took 7 bases from V and 3 from J, leaving 12 bases between them. The CDR3 contains 13 residues. CDR3 protein: CASTPGGYYGYTF. Written as DNA, the CDR3 is TGTGCCAGCACTCCTGGGGGGTACTATGGCTACACCTTC.

The CDR3 coding sequence is TGTGCCAGCAGCTTAGGCCTAGCGGGGGGGCTCGGTGAGCAGTTCTTC. Its translation is CASSLGLAGGLGEQFF. This chain joins TRBV13 and TRBJ2-1, with 12 bases aligning to TRBD2. The V gene end was trimmed by 0 bases and the J gene end by 9 bases; junction bases not matched to a gene: 6. Germline CDR1 is PRHDT and CDR2 is FYEKMQ (reference sequence). The CDR3 spans 16 residues.

The chain couples TRBV10-3 to TRBJ2-5; D gene ambiguous. Germline CDR1 ENHRY, CDR2 SYGVKD. V was clipped by 7 bases and J by 2 bases, with 8 bases between them. The CDR3 is 12 amino acids. This chain's CDR3 is CAIKRVQETQYF. In nucleotides, the CDR3 is TGTGCCATCAAACGAGTTCAAGAGACCCAGTACTTC.

The chain is built from TRBV6-6 and TRBJ1-3, with TRBD1 matching over 10 bases. CDR1 is MNHNY, CDR2 SVGAGI, per germline (reference sequence). The CDR3 extends over 15 amino acids. The trim removed 5 bases at V and 7 bases at J, leaving 8 bases unmatched. The CDR3 region has the DNA TGTGCCAGCAGTACCGGGACAGGGGTCTGGAACACCATATATTTT. Its translation is CASSTGTGVWNTIYF.

In this sample, this clone turned up a few times. The rearrangement uses TRBV4-2 and TRBJ1-1; D possibly corresponds to TRBD1 (5 bases). CDR1 is LGHNA, CDR2 YNFKEQ, per germline. CDR3 length equals 14 residues. The V end lost 0 bases, the J end lost 6 bases, and 11 bases lay between the germline ends. In DNA form, the CDR3 reads TGTGCCAGCAGCCAAGACACAGGTTTCTCTGAAGCTTTCTTT. Its translation is CASSQDTGFSEAFF.

V usage is TRBV4-2 and J usage is TRBJ1-2; D might be TRBD1 (6 bases). Germline-derived CDR1 and CDR2 are LGHNA and YNFKEQ. V lost 4 bases and J 4 bases, leaving 22 bases between the germline ends. The CDR3 runs 17 residues. The CDR3 loop reads CASSLEGRGARVYGYTF. The DNA of the CDR3 is TGTGCCAGCAGCCTCGAAGGACGGGGGGCGCGGGTCTATGGCTACACCTTC.

Points on this clone: The sample carries other DNA sequences with the same CDR3. The chain recombines TRBV9 with TRBJ1-2, with no clear D. CDR1 is SGDLS and CDR2 is YYNGEE in the germline V gene. The CDR3 is 12 residues long. V was cut by 0 bases and J by 8 bases, with 8 bases left in between. CDR3 sequence: CASSVGARGYTF. CDR3 sequence (DNA): TGTGCCAGCAGCGTAGGGGCGAGAGGCTACACCTTC.